This TCR beta chain was sequenced during a study of CD8 T cells in Susac syndrome. With respect to this clonotype: Its cognate antigen is unknown.

Sequencing targeted TCR beta in T cells from blood (CD8+ and CD4+). CDR3 size: 14 residues. V lost 1 base, J lost 5 bases, and 3 bases stayed unmatched. CDR1 SGHVS and CDR2 FNYEAQ come from the germline V gene. Study-level findings and limits: The study admitted that it had a relatively small number of individuals in its TCR sequencing and HLA analysis.

Random hexamers were used to reverse transcribe roughly 0.5 to 1 ug of RNA. Each CDR3 protein is one row after TCRdb ran MiXCR on the immunoSEQ multiplex PCR reads. The sample yields about 53,000 distinct CDR3 sequences, roughly 94% seen once. This TCR derives from a human donor with Susac syndrome. The genes are TRBV7-6 and TRBJ2-3; 7 bases are shared with TRBD1. Sequenced: CD8+ T cells from PBMCs. The CDR3 sequence is CASSLGGGKDTQYF. The CDR3 coding sequence is TGTGCCAGCAGCTTAGGAGGGGGCAAAGATACGCAGTATTTT.